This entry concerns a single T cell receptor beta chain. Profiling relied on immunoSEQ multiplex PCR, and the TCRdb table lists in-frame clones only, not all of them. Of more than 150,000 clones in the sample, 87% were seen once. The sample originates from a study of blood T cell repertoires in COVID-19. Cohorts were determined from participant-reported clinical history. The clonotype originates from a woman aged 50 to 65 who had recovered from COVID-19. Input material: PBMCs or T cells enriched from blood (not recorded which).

The CDR3 region is CASSLAASTGELFF. CDR3 coding DNA: TGTGCCAGCAGCTTAGCGGCCAGCACCGGGGAGCTGTTTTTT. J is TRBJ2-2 and V is TRBV7-6; D ambiguous. CDR1 is SGHVS and CDR2 is FNYEAQ in the germline V gene. V was trimmed by 0 bases and J by 4 bases, leaving 6 bases between them. This CDR3 has 14 amino acids.